Listed below are T cell receptor beta chains from one sample, sequenced in a study of OX40 agonist ivuxolimab in advanced cancers. Some clones are missing from TCRdb's copy, which holds only in-frame ones; the method was immunoSEQ multiplex PCR. In the table there are some 11,000 clones, approximately 80% of which are singletons. The sequencing used CD4+ or CD8+ T cells sorted from blood, collected in a trial of the OX40 agonist ivuxolimab. The receptors here all came from an adult with an advanced solid tumor such as melanoma, head and neck, liver or kidney cancer. Each CDR3 is given with its conserved first and last residue. D genes are given only for firm matches. Size values are once, few and many counts, or a class for expanded clones, and some rows have none.

>.|TRBJ2-1|TRBV10-3|.
CAISEPNNEQFF
TGTGCCATCAGTGAGCCGAACAATGAGCAGTTCTTC
>.|TRBJ1-4|TRBV6-5|.
CASSEEGEEKLFF
TGTGCCAGCAGCGAGGAGGGGGAGGAAAAACTGTTTTTT
>.|TRBJ2-1|TRBV9|TRBD2
CASSLAGGMYNEQFF
TGTGCCAGCAGCTTAGCGGGGGGGATGTACAATGAGCAGTTCTTC
>.|TRBJ1-2|TRBV29-1|.
CSVEENSYGYTF
TGCAGCGTTGAAGAGAACAGCTATGGCTACACCTTC
>.|TRBJ2-2|TRBV6-1|TRBD2
CASSGEGSGELFF
TGTGCCAGCAGTGGGGAGGGAAGCGGGGAGCTGTTTTTT
>.|TRBJ2-1|TRBV27|.
CASSLQDRDEQFF
TGTGCCAGCAGTTTACAGGACCGCGATGAGCAGTTCTTC
>.|TRBJ2-7|TRBV6-1|.
CASGPYLVGEQYF
TGTGCCAGCGGCCCCTACTTGGTTGGGGAGCAGTACTTC
>.|TRBJ2-7|TRBV2|TRBD2
CASRLAGSYEQYF
TGTGCCAGCCGGCTAGCGGGCTCCTACGAGCAGTACTTC
>.|TRBJ1-1|TRBV14|.
CASTLGKNTEAFF
TGTGCCAGCACCTTGGGCAAGAACACTGAAGCTTTCTTT
>.|TRBJ2-2|TRBV11-3|TRBD1
CASSLRGRNGELFF
TGTGCCAGCAGCTTAAGGGGGCGGAACGGGGAGCTGTTTTTT
>.|TRBJ2-1|TRBV13|.
CASSLEGNEQFF
TGTGCCAGCAGCCTAGAGGGGAATGAGCAGTTCTTC
>.|TRBJ1-1|TRBV6-5|.
CASSEREEYTEAFF
TGTGCCAGCAGTGAACGGGAGGAGTACACTGAAGCTTTCTTT
>.|TRBJ1-1|TRBV6-6|.
CASTPVLNTEAFF
TGTGCCAGCACGCCGGTCTTGAACACTGAAGCTTTCTTT
>.|TRBJ2-2|TRBV9|TRBD2
CASSGRENTGELFF
TGTGCCAGTAGCGGGAGGGAGAACACCGGGGAGCTGTTTTTT
>.|TRBJ1-1|TRBV30|.
CAVDRKNTEAFF
TGTGCCGTTGACAGGAAGAACACTGAAGCTTTCTTT
>few|TRBJ2-5|TRBV9|.
CASSDDRETQYF
TGTGCCAGCAGCGATGACCGGGAGACCCAGTACTTC
>.|TRBJ2-7|TRBV7-2|TRBD2
CASSKLADISYEQYF
TGCGCCAGCAGCAAACTAGCGGATATATCCTACGAGCAGTACTTC
>.|TRBJ2-3|TRBV27|.
CAASLGTTQDTQYF
TGTGCCGCAAGCCTCGGGACCACACAAGATACGCAGTATTTT
>.|TRBJ1-1|TRBV19|.
CASSRGTTMNTEAFF
TGTGCCAGTAGCAGAGGGACAACGATGAACACTGAAGCTTTCTTT
>.|TRBJ2-7|TRBV4-1|.
CASSQDIETEQYF
TGCGCCAGCAGCCAAGATATTGAGACGGAACAGTACTTC